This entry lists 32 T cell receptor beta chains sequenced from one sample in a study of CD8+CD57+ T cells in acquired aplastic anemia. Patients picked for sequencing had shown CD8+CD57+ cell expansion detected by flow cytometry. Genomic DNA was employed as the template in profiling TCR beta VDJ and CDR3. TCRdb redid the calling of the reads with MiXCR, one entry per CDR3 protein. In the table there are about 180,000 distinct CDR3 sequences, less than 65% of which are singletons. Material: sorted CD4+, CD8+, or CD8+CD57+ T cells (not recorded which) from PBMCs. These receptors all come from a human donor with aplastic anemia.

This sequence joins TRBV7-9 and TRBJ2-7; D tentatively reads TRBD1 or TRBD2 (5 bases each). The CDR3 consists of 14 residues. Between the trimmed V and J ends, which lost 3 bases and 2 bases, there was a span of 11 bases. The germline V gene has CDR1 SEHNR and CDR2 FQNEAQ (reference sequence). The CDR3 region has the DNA TGTGCCAGCAGCTTCGGGGACGGGCCCTACGAGCAGTACTTC. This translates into CASSFGDGPYEQYF.

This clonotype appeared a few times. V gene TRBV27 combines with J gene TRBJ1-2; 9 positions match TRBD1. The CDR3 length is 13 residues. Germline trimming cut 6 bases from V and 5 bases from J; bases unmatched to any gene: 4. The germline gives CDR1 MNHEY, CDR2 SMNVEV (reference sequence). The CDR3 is CASSLTGGYGYTF. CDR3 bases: TGTGCCAGCAGCTTGACAGGGGGGTATGGCTACACCTTC.

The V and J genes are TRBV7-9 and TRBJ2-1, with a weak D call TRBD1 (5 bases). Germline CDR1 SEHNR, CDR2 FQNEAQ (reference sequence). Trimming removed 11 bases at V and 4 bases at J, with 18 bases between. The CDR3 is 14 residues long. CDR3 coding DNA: TGTGCCGCCAATGGACAAGCCCTTTACAATGAGCAGTTCTTC. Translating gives CAANGQALYNEQFF. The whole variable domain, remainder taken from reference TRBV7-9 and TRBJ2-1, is DTGVSQNPRHKITKRGQNVTFRCDPISEHNRLYWYRQTLGQGPEFLTYFQNEAQLEKSRLLSDRFSAERPKGSFSTLEIQRTEQGDSAMYLCAANGQALYNEQFFGPGTRLTVL.

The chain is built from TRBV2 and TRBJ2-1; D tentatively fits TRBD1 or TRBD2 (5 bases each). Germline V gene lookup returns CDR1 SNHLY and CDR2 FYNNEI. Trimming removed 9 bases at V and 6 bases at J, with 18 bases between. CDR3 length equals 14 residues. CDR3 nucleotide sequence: TGTGCCAGGAGCCCGACCGGGACCTTCAATGAGCAGTTCTTC. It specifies CARSPTGTFNEQFF.

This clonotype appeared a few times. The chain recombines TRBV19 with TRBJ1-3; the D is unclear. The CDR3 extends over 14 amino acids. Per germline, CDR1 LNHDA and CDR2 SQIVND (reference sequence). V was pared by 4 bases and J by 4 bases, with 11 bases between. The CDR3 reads CASSTSGRGNTIYF. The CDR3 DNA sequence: TGTGCCAGTAGTACTTCTGGGAGGGGAAACACCATATATTTT.

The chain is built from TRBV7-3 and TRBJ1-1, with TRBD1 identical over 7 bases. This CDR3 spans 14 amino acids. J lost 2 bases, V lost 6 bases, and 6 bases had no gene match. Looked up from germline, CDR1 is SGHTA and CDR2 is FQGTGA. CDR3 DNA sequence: TGTGCCAGCAGGCTGGGACAGCTAAACACTGAAGCTTTCTTT. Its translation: CASRLGQLNTEAFF.

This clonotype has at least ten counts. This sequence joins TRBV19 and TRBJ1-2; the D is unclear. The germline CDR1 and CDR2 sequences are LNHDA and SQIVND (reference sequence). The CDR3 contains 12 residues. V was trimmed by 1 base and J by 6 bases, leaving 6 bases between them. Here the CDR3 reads CASSIGQNGYTF. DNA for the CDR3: TGTGCCAGTAGTATAGGGCAGAATGGCTACACCTTC.

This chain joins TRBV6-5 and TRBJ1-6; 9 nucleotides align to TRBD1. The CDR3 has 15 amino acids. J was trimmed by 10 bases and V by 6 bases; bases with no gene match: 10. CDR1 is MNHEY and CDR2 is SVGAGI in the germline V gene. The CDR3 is CASRVGQGFRSPLHF. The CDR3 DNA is TGTGCCAGCAGAGTCGGACAGGGGTTTAGGTCACCCCTCCACTTT.

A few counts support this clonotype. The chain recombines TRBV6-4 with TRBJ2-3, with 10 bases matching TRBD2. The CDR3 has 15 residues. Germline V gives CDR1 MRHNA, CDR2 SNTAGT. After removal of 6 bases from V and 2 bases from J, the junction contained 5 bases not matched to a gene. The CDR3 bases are TGTGCCAGCAGGGAACTAGCGGGGACCACAGATACGCAGTATTTT. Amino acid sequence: CASRELAGTTDTQYF.

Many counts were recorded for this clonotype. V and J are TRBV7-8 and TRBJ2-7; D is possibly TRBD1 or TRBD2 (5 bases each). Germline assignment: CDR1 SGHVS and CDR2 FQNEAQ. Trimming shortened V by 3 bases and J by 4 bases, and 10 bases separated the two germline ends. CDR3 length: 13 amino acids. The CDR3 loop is CASSFFGGYEQYF. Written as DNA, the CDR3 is TGTGCCAGCAGCTTTTTTGGGGGTTACGAGCAGTACTTC. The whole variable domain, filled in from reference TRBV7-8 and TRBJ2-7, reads GAGVSQSPRYKVAKRGQDVALRCDPISGHVSLFWYQQALGQGPEFLTYFQNEAQLDKSGLPSDRFFAERPEGSVSTLKIQRTQQEDSAVYLCASSFFGGYEQYFGPGTRLTVT.

The CDR3 bases are TGTGCCACCAGCAGAGATCCGGGCCAGGGCAATGAGCAGTTCTTC. Amino acid sequence: CATSRDPGQGNEQFF. The chain links TRBV15 to TRBJ2-1; tentative D call: TRBD1 (5 bases). The germline CDR1 and CDR2 sequences are LNHNV and YYDKDF (reference sequence). Trimming took off 0 bases at V and 6 bases at J, with 12 bases between the two ends. This CDR3 region has 15 residues.

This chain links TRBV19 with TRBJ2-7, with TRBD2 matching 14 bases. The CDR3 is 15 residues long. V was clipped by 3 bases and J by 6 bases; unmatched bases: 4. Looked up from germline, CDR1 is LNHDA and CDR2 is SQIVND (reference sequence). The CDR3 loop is CASSISGLAGGEQYF. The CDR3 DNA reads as TGTGCCAGTAGTATCTCAGGACTAGCGGGGGGCGAGCAGTACTTC.

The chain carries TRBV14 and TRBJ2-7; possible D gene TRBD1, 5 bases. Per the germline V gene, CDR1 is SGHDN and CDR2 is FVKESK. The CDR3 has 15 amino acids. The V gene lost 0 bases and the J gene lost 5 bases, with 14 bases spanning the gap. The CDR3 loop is CASSQDWGRQHEQYF. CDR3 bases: TGTGCCAGCAGCCAAGATTGGGGCAGGCAGCACGAGCAGTACTTC.

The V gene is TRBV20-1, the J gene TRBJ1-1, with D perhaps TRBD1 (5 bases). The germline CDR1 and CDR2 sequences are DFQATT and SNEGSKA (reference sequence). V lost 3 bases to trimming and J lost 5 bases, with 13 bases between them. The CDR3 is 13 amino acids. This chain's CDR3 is CSASATGRTEAFF. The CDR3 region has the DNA TGCAGTGCTAGCGCGACGGGGCGGACTGAAGCTTTCTTT.

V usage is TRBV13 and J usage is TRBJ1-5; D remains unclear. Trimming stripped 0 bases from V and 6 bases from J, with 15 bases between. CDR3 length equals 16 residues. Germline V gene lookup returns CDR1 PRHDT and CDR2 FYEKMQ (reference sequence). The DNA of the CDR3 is TGTGCCAGCAGCTTAGGCCCTCGGGGTGCCACTCAGCCCCAGCATTTT. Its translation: CASSLGPRGATQPQHF.

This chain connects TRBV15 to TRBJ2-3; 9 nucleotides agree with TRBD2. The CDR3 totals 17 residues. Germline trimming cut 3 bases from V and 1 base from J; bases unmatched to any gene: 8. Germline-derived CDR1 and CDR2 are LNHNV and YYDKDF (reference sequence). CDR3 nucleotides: TGTGCCACCAGCAGGTATAGAGCGGGGGGTGGCACAGATACGCAGTATTTT. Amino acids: CATSRYRAGGGTDTQYF.

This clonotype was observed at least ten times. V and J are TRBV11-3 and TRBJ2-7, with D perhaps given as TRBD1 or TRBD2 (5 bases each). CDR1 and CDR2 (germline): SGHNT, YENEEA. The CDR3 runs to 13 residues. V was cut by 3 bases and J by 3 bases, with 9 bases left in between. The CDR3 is CASSLGRVYEQYF. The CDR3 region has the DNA TGTGCCAGCAGCTTGGGACGAGTCTACGAGCAGTACTTC.

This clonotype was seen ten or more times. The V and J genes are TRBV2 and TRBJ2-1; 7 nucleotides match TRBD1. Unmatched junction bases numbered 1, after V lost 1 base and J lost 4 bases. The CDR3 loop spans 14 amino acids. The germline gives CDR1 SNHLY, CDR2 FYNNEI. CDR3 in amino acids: CASSEGQGYNEQFF. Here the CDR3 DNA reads TGTGCCAGCAGTGAAGGACAGGGTTACAATGAGCAGTTCTTC.

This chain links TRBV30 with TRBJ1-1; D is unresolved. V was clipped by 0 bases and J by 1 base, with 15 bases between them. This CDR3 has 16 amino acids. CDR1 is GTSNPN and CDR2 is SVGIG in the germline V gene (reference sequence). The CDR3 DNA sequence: TGTGCCTGGAGTGTAAGGGTTGGGAGGTGGAACACTGAAGCTTTCTTT. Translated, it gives CAWSVRVGRWNTEAFF.

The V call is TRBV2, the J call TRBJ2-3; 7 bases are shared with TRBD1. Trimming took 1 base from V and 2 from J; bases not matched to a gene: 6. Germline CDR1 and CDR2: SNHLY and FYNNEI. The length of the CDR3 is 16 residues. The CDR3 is CASSEGGGRITDTQYF. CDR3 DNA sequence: TGTGCCAGCAGTGAAGGAGGGGGCCGAATCACAGATACGCAGTATTTT. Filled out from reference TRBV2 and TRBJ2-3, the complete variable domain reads EPEVTQTPSHQVTQMGQEVILRCVPISNHLYFYWYRQILGQKVEFLVSFYNNEISEKSEIFDDQFSVERPDGSNFTLKIRSTKLEDSAMYFCASSEGGGRITDTQYFGPGTRLTVL.

DNA for the CDR3: TGTGCCAGCAGTCCCGGGACAGGGGGCGGTGAAGCTTTCTTT. Encoded protein: CASSPGTGGGEAFF. V is TRBV12-3 or TRBV12-4 and J is TRBJ1-1; TRBD1 agrees at 12 bases. This CDR3 spans 14 amino acids. Germline trimming cut 5 bases from V and 7 bases from J; bases unmatched to any gene: 5.

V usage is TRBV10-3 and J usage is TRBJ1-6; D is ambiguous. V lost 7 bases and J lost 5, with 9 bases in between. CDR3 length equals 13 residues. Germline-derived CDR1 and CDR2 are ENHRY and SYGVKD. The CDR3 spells CAITGSNNSPLHF. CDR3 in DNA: TGTGCCATCACCGGTTCGAATAATTCACCCCTCCACTTT.

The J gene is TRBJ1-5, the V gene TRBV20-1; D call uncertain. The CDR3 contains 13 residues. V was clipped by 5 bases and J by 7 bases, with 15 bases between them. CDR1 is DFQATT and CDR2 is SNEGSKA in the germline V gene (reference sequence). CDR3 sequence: CSAGAGGGQPQHF. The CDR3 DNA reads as TGCAGTGCTGGCGCGGGTGGCGGGCAGCCCCAGCATTTT.

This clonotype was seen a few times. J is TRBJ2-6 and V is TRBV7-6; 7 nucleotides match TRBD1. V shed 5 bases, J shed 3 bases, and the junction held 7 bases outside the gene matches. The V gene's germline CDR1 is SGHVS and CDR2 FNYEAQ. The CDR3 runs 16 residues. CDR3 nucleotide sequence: TGTGCCAGCAGCGAACGACAGGGTTTTGGGGCCAACGTCCTGACTTTC. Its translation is CASSERQGFGANVLTF. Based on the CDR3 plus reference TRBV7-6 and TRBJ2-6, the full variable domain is GAGVSQSPRYKVTKRGQDVALRCDPISGHVSLYWYRQALGQGPEFLTYFNYEAQQDKSGLPNDRFSAERPEGSISTLTIQRTEQRDSAMYRCASSERQGFGANVLTFGAGSRLTVL.

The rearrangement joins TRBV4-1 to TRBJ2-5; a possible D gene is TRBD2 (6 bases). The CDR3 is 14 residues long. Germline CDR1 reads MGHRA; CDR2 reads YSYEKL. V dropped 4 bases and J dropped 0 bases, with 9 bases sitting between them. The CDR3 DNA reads TGCGCCAGCAGCCGTCGACTAGACCAAGAGACCCAGTACTTC. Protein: CASSRRLDQETQYF.

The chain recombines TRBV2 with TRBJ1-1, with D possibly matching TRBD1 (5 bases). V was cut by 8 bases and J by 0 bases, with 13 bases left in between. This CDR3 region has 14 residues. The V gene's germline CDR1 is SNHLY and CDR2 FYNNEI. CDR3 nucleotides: TGTGCCAGCTTCATAAGCAGGGTGAACACTGAAGCTTTCTTT. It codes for CASFISRVNTEAFF. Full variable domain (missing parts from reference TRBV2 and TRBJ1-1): EPEVTQTPSHQVTQMGQEVILRCVPISNHLYFYWYRQILGQKVEFLVSFYNNEISEKSEIFDDQFSVERPDGSNFTLKIRSTKLEDSAMYFCASFISRVNTEAFFGQGTRLTVV.

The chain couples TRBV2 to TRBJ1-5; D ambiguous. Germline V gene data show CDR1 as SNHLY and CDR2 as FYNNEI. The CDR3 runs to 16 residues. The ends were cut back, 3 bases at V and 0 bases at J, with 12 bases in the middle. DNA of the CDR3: TGTGCCAGCAGTGACAAGCATCCCTATAGCAATCAGCCCCAGCATTTT. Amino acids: CASSDKHPYSNQPQHF.

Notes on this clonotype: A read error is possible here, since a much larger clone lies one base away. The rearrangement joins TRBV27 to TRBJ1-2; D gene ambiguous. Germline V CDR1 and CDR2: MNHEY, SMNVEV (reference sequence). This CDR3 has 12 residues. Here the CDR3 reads CASRSGNYGYAF. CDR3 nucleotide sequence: TGTGCCAGCAGATCGGGGAACTATGGCTACGCCTTC.

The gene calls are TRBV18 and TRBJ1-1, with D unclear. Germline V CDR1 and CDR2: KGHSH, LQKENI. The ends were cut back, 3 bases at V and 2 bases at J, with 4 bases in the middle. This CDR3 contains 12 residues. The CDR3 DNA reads TGTGCCAGCTCACCTCCCAACACTGAAGCTTTCTTT. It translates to CASSPPNTEAFF.

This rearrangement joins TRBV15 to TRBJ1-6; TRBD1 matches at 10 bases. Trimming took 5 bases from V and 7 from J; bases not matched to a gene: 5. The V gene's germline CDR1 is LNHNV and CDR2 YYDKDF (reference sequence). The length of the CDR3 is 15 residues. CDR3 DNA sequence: TGTGCCACCAGCCCTAGGACAGGGGGGAATTCACCCCTCCACTTT. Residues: CATSPRTGGNSPLHF.

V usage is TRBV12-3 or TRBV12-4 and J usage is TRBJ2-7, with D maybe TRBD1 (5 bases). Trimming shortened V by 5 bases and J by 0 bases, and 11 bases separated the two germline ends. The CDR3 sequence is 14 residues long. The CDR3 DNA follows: TGTGCCAGCAGTGCAGGGTCGAGCTCCTACGAGCAGTACTTC. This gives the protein CASSAGSSSYEQYF.

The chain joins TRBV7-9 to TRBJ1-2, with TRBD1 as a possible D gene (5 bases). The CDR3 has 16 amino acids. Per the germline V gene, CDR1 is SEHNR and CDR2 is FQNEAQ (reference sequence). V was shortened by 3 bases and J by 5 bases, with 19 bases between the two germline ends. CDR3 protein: CASSLEGPLVRYGYTF. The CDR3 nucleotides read TGTGCCAGCAGCTTGGAGGGACCGCTCGTTAGATATGGCTACACCTTC. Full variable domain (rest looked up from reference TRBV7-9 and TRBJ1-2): DTGVSQNPRHKITKRGQNVTFRCDPISEHNRLYWYRQTLGQGPEFLTYFQNEAQLEKSRLLSDRFSAERPKGSFSTLEIQRTEQGDSAMYLCASSLEGPLVRYGYTFGSGTRLTVV.